This T cell receptor (beta chain) appears in the sequencing data of a study of blood T cell repertoires in COVID-19. The protocol was immunoSEQ multiplex PCR, while the TCRdb copy is restricted to in-frame clones and leaves out a portion. The repertoire holds fewer than 80,000 clones, with more than 60% as singletons. The ends were cut back, 1 base at V and 3 bases at J, with 12 bases in the middle. The CDR3 spans 15 residues. Germline assignment: CDR1 SGHTA and CDR2 FQGTGA. This clone was seen only once. The chain combines TRBV7-3 with TRBJ2-5, with D uncertain. The sequenced sample consisted of peripheral blood. This sequence originates from a man between 60 and 75 years old with acute or convalescent COVID-19. CDR3 nucleotide sequence: TGTGCCAGCAGCTTAATACCCAATCGGGAAGAGACCCAGTACTTC. It yields the protein CASSLIPNREETQYF.